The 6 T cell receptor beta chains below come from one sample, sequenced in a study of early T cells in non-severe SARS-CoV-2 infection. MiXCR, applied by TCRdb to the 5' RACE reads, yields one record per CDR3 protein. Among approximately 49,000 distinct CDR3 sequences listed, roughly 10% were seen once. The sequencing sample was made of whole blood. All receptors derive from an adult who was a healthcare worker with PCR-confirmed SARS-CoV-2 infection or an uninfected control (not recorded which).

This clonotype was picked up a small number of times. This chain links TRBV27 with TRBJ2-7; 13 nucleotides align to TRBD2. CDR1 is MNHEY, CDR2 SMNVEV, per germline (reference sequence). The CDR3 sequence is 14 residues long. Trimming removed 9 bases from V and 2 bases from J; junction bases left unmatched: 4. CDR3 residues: CASGLAGAPYEQYF. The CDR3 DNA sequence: TGTGCCAGTGGACTAGCGGGGGCCCCCTACGAGCAGTACTTC.

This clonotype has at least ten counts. CDR3 residues: CASSPPGGSREQYF. The CDR3 bases are TGTGCCAGCAGCCCCCCCGGGGGCTCCAGAGAGCAGTACTTC. This rearrangement joins TRBV7-9 to TRBJ2-7; D possibly uses TRBD1 or TRBD2 (6 bases each). The CDR3 consists of 14 residues. From germline, CDR1 is SEHNR and CDR2 FQNEAQ (reference sequence). Trimming pared 5 bases from V and 7 bases from J, leaving 18 bases between.

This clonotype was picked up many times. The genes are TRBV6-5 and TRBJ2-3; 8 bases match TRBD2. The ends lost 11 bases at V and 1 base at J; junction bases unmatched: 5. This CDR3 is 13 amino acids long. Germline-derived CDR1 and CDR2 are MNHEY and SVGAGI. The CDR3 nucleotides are TGTGCCGTGCGGGGGGCAGGCACAGATACGCAGTATTTT. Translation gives CAVRGAGTDTQYF.

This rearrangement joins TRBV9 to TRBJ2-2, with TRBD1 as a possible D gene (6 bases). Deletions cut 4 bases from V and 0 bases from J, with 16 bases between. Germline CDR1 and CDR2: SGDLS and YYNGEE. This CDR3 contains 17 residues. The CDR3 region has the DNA TGTGCCAGCAGCACGCACGTTGACAGGTCGAACACCGGGGAGCTGTTTTTT. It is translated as CASSTHVDRSNTGELFF.

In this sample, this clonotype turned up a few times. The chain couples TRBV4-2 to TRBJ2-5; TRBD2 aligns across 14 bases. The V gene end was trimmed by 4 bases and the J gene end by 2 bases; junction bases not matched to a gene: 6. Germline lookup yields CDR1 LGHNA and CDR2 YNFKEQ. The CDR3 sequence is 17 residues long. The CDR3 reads CASSRGLAGGLQETQYF. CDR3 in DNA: TGTGCCAGCAGCCGAGGACTAGCGGGGGGTCTACAAGAGACCCAGTACTTC.

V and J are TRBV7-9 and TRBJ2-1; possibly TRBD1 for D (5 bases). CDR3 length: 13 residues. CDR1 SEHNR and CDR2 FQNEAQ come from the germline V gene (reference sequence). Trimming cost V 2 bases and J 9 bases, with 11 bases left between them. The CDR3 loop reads CASSLSQRGEQFF. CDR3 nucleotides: TGTGCCAGCAGCTTATCTCAAAGGGGTGAGCAGTTCTTC.